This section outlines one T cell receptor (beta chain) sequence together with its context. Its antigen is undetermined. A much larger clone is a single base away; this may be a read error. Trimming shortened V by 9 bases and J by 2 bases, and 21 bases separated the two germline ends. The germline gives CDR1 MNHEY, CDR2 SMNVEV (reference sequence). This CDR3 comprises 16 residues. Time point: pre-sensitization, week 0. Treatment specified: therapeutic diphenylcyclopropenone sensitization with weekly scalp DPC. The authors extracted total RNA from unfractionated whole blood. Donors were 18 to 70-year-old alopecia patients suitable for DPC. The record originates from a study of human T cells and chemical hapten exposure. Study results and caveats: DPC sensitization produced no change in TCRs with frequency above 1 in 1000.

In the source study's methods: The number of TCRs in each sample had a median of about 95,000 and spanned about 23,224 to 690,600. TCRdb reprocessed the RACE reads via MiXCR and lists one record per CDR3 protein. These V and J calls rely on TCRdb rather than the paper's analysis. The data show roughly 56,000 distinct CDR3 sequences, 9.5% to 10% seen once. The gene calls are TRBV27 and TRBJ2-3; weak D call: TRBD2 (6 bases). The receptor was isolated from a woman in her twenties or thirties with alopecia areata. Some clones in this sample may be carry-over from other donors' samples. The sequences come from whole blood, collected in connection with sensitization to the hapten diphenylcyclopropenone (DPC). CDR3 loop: CASTRVGSGPTDTQYF. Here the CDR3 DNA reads TGTGCCAGTACCCGCGTCGGTAGCGGACCCACAGATACGCAGTATTTT.